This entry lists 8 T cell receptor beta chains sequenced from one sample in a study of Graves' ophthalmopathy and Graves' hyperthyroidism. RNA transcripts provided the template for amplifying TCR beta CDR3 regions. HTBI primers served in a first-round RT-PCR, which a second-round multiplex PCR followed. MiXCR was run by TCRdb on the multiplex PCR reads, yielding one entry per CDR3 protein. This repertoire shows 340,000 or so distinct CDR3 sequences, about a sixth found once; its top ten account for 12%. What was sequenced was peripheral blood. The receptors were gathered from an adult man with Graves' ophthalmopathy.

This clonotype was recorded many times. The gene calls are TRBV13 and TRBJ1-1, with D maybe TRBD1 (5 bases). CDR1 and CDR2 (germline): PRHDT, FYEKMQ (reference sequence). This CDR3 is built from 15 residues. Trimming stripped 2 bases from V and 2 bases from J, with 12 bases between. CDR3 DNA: TGTGCCAGCAGCTTAATCCTCGGGGGAAACACTGAAGCTTTCTTT. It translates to CASSLILGGNTEAFF.

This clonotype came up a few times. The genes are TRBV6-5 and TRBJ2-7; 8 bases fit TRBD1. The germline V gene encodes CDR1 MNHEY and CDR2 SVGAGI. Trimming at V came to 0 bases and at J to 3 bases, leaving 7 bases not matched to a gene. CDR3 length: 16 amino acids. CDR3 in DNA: TGTGCCAGCAGTTACTCGGGGCCAGGGGGCCTCTACGAGCAGTACTTC. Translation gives CASSYSGPGGLYEQYF.

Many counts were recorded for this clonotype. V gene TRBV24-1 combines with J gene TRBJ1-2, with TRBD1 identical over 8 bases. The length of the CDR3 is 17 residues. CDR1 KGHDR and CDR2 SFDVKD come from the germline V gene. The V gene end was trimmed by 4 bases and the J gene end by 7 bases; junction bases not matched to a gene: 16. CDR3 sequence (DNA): TGTGCCACCAGTGACTCGGGAAACGGACAGGGAAGGGCTGGCTACACCTTC. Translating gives CATSDSGNGQGRAGYTF.

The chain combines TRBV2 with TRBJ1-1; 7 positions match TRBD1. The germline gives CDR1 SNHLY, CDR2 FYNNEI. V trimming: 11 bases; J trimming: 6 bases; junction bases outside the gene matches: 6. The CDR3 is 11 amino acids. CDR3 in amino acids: CAVQQGPEAFF. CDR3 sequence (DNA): TGTGCCGTACAACAGGGGCCTGAAGCTTTCTTT.

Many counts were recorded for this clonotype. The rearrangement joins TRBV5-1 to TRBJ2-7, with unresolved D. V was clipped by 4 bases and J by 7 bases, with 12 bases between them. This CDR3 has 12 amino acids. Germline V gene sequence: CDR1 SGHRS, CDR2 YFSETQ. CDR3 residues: CASSPPPGEQYF. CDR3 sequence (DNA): TGCGCCAGCAGCCCCCCACCTGGGGAGCAGTACTTC.

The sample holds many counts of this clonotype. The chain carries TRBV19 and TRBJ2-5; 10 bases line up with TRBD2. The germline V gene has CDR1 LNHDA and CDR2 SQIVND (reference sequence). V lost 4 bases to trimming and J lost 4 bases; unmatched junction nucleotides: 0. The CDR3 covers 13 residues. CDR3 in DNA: TGTGCCAGTAGTAGACTAGCGGGAGAGACCCAGTACTTC. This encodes CASSRLAGETQYF.

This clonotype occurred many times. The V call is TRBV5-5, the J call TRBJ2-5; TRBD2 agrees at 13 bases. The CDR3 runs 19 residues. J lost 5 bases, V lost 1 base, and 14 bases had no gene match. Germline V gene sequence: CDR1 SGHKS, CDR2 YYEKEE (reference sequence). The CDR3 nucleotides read TGTGCCAGCAGCTTGAAACGGACTAGCGGGAGCCCCCCCCGTGAGACCCAGTACTTC. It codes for CASSLKRTSGSPPRETQYF.

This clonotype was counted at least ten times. CDR3 in DNA: TGTGCCATCAGTGAAGGGGACAGGGGGCCCTACGAGCAGTACTTC. Amino acid sequence: CAISEGDRGPYEQYF. This chain uses TRBV10-3 with TRBJ2-7, with TRBD1 matching 12 bases. The CDR3 runs to 15 residues. From germline, CDR1 is ENHRY and CDR2 SYGVKD. V shed 3 bases, J shed 2 bases, and the junction held 2 bases outside the gene matches.